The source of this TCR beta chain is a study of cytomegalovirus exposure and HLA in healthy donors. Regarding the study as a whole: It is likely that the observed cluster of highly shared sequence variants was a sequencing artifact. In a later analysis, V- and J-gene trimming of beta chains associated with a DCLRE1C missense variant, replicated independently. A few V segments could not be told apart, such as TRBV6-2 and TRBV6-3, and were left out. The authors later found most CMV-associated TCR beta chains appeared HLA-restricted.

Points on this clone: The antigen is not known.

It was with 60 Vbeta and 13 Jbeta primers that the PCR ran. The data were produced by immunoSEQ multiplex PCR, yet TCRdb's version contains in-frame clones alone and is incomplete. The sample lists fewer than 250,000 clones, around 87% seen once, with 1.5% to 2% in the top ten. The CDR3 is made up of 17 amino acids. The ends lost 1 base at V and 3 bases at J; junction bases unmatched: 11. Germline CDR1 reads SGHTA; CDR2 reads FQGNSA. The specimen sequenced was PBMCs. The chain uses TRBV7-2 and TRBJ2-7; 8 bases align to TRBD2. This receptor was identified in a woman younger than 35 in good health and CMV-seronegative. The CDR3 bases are TGTGCCAGCAGCTTAGGGGGGCGGGGGGAATTATACTACGAGCAGTACTTC. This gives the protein CASSLGGRGELYYEQYF.